This T cell receptor beta chain was recorded in a study of blood T cell repertoires in COVID-19. Sequenced by immunoSEQ multiplex PCR; TCRdb stores in-frame clones only, minus some. The sample has roughly 170,000 clones, approximately 84% seen once. The J segment lost 8 bases and the V segment lost 6 bases, leaving 7 bases of the junction unmatched. The germline gives CDR1 SEHNR, CDR2 FQNEAQ (reference sequence). This CDR3 comprises 14 residues. The TCR originated in a woman between 35 and 50 years old with acute COVID-19. The chain is built from TRBV7-9 and TRBJ2-2, with TRBD2 matching over 9 bases. The specimen sequenced was PBMCs or T cells enriched from blood (not recorded which). The CDR3 region is CASRIAGVGGELFF. Written as DNA, the CDR3 is TGTGCCAGCAGGATAGCGGGAGTTGGTGGGGAGCTGTTTTTT.